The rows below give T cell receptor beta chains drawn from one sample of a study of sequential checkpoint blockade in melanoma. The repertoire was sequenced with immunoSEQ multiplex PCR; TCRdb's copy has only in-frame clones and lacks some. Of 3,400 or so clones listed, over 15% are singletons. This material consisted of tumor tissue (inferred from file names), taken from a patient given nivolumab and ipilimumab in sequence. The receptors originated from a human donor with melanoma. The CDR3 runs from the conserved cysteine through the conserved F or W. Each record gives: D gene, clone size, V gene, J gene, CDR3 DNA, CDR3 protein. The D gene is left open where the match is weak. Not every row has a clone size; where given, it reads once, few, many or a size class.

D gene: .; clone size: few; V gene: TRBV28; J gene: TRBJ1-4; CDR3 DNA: TGTGCCAGCAGCCGCCCAGGGACTGAAAAACTGTTTTTT; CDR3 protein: CASSRPGTEKLFF
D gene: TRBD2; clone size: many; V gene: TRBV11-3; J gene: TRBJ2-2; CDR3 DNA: TGTGCCAGCAGCTTAGAGGGACTAGCGGGAAGCACCGGGGAGCTGTTTTTT; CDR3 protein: CASSLEGLAGSTGELFF
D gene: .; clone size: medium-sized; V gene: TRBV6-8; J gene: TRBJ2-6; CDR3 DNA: TGTGCCAGCACCCCCGAGGGTTATGGGGCCAACGTCCTGACTTTC; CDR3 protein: CASTPEGYGANVLTF
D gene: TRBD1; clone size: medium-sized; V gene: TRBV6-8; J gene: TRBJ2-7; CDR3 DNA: TGTGCCAGCAGTTACTCGACAGGGAAAAGGGCTTCCTACGAGCAGTACTTC; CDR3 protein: CASSYSTGKRASYEQYF
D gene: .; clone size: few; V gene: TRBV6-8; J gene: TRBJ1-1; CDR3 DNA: TGTGCCAGCAGTCGCCCTAAGGGGAACACTGAAGCTTTCTTT; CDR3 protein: CASSRPKGNTEAFF
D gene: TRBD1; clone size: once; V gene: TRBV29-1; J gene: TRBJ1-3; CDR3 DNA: TGCAGCGTCGGGGACAGGGACAACACCATATATTTT; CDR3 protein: CSVGDRDNTIYF
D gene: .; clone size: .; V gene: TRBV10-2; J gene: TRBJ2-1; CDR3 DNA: TGCGCCAGCAGTGACGGGGGACTGATCAATGAGCAGTTCTTC; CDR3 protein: CASSDGGLINEQFF
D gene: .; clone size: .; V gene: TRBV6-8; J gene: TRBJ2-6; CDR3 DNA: TGTGCCAGCAGTTACTTACGGGTCTCTGGGGCCAACGTCCTGACTTTC; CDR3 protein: CASSYLRVSGANVLTF
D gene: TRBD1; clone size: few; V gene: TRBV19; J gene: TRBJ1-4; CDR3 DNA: TGTGCCACAAGGACAGGAGACGCAACTAATGAAAAACTGTTTTTT; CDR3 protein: CATRTGDATNEKLFF
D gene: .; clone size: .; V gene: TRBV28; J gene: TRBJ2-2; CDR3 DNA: TGTGCCAGCAGTTTAGAGGGATACACCGGGGAGCTGTTTTTT; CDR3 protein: CASSLEGYTGELFF
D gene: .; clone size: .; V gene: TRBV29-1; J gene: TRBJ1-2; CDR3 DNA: TGCAGCGCCGATAGCCTTAACTATGGCTACACCTTC; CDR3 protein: CSADSLNYGYTF
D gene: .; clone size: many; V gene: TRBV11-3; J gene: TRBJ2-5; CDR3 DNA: TGTGCCAGCAGCTTGGAAGGGACCCCAGAGACCCAGTACTTC; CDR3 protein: CASSLEGTPETQYF
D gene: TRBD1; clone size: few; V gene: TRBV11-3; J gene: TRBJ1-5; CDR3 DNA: TGTGCCAGCAGCATGGGACAGGGTGGGGGGCCCCAGCATTTT; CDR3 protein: CASSMGQGGGPQHF
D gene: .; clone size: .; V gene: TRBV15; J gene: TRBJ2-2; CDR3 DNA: TGTGCCACCAGCAGAGATCGGACTATCCTCGGGGAGCTGTTTTTT; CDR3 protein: CATSRDRTILGELFF
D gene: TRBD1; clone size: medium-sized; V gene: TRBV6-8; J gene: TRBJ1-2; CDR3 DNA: TGTGCCAGCAGGACAACAGGGGACTATGGCTACACCTTC; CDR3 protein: CASRTTGDYGYTF
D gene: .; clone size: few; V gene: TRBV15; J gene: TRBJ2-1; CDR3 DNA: TGTGCCACCAGCAGAGTTGATAGGGGGGCAACCTACAATGAGCAGTTCTTC; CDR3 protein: CATSRVDRGATYNEQFF
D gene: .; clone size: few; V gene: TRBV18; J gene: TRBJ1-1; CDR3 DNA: TGTGCCAGCTCACCACTTCCGTTAGGGACCATGAACACTGAAGCTTTCTTT; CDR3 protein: CASSPLPLGTMNTEAFF
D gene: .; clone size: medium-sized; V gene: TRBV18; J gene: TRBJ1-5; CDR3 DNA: TGTGCCAGCTCACCACCGGCCAGTAATCAGCCCCAGCATTTT; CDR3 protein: CASSPPASNQPQHF
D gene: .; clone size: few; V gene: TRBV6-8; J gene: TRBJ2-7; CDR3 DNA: TGTGCCAGCAAGGACAGATCCTACGAGCAGTACTTC; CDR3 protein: CASKDRSYEQYF
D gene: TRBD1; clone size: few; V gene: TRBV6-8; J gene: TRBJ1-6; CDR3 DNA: TGTGCCAGCAGTCCAGGGACAGGGTGGGATTCACCCCTCCACTTT; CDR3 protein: CASSPGTGWDSPLHF
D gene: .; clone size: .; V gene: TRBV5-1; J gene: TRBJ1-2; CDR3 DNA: TGCGCCAGCAGCCCGTCGGGGGCCAACTATGGCTACACCTTC; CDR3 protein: CASSPSGANYGYTF
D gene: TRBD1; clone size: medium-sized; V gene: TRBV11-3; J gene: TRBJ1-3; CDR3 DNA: TGTGCCAGCAGCTTGGTCGGGACAGCCTCTGGAAACACCATATATTTT; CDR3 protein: CASSLVGTASGNTIYF
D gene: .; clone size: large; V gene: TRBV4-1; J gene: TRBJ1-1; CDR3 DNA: TGCGCCAGCAGCCAAGATCCGGTGGTCACTGAAGCTTTCTTT; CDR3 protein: CASSQDPVVTEAFF
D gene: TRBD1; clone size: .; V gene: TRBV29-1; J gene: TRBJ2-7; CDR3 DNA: TGCAGCGCCCGACAGGGTGTCTACGAGCAGTACTTC; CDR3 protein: CSARQGVYEQYF
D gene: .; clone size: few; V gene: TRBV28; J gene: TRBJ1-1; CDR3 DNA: TGTGCCAGCAGTTTACAGGGTTTAGGCACTGAAGCTTTCTTT; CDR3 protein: CASSLQGLGTEAFF
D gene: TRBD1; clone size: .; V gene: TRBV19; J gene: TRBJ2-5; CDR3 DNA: TGTGCCAGTAGTTTATTTTGGGACAGGGATGGTGAGACCCAGTACTTC; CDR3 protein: CASSLFWDRDGETQYF
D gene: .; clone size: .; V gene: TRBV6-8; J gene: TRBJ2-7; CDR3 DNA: TGTGCCAGCAGTCACAGCTCCTACGAGCAGTACTTC; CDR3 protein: CASSHSSYEQYF
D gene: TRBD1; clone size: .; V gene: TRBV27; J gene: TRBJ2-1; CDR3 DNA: TGTGCCAGCAGTCCTGGGGACAGGAGGTCCTACAATGAGCAGTTCTTC; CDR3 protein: CASSPGDRRSYNEQFF
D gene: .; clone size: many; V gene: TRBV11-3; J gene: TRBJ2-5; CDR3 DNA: TGTGCCAGCAGCGCCGGGACGTGGAGCGAGACCCAGTACTTC; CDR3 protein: CASSAGTWSETQYF
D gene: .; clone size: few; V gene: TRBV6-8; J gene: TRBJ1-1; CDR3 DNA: TGTGCCAGCAGTCCCATGGGGGTGAGGACTGAAGCTTTCTTT; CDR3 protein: CASSPMGVRTEAFF
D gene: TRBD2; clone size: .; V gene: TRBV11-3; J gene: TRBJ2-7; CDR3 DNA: TGTGCCAGCGGACGAGGCGGGAGTATAGACGAGCAGTACTTC; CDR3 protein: CASGRGGSIDEQYF
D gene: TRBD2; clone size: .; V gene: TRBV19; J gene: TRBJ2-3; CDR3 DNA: TGTGCCAGTAGGCCCCCCAGCGGGACTAGCGGGAGATCAGATACGCAGTATTTT; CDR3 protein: CASRPPSGTSGRSDTQYF
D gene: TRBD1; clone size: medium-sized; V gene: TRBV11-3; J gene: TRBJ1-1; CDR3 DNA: TGTGCCAGCAGCCCTCAGGGGGCGGCGAACACTGAAGCTTTCTTT; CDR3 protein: CASSPQGAANTEAFF
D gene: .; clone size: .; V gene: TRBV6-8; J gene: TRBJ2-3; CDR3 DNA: TGTGCCATCAAGGAGAGCACAGATACGCAGTATTTT; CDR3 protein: CAIKESTDTQYF
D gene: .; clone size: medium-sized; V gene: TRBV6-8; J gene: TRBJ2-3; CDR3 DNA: TGTGCCAGCAGTAGGACTGAGGGAAGCACAGATACGCAGTATTTT; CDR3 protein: CASSRTEGSTDTQYF
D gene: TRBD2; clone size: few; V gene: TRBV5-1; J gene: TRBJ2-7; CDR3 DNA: TGCGCCAGCAGCTTGGTGGTACTTAGCGGGAGCCCTCTGGAGCAGTACTTC; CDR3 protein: CASSLVVLSGSPLEQYF
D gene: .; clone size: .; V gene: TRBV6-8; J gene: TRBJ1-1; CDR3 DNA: TGTGCCAGCAGTGTCCGACAGGACCCGAACACTGAAGCTTTCTTT; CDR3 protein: CASSVRQDPNTEAFF
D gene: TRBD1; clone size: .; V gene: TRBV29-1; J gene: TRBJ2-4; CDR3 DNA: TGCAGCGTTGAGACAGGGACCAAAAACATTCAGTACTTC; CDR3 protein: CSVETGTKNIQYF
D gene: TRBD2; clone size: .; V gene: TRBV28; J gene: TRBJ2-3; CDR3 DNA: TGTGCCAGCAGTTCTCTAGCGGAGTACACAGATACGCAGTATTTT; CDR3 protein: CASSSLAEYTDTQYF
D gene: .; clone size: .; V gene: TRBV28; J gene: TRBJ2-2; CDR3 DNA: TGTGCCAGCACCCCATTCTCCGGCCAAACCGGGGAGCTGTTTTTT; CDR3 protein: CASTPFSGQTGELFF
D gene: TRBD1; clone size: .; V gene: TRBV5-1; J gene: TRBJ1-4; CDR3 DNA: TGCGCCAGCAGCTTTGAGGGGGCTTATGAAAAACTGTTTTTT; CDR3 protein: CASSFEGAYEKLFF
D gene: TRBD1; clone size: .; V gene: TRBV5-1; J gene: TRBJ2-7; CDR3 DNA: TGCGCCAGCAGCTTGGCACAGGGGGTGGGGTACGAGCAGTACTTC; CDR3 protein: CASSLAQGVGYEQYF
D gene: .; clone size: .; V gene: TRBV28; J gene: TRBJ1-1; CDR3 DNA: TGTGCCAGCAGTTTCAGAGGGCGGGGGAACACTGAAGCTTTCTTT; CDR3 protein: CASSFRGRGNTEAFF
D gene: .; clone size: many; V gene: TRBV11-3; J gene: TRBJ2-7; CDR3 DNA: TGTGCCAGCAGCTTGATTCGGGGTGTGGACGAGCAGTACTTC; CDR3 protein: CASSLIRGVDEQYF
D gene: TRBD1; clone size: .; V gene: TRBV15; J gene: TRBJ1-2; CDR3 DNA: TGTGCCACCAGCAGAGATGGAGTGGCAGGGGGCTACTATGGCTACACCTTC; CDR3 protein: CATSRDGVAGGYYGYTF
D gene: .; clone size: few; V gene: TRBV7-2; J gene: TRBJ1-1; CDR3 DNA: TGTGCCAGCAGCTTAGCCGTTGGAACTGAAGCTTTCTTT; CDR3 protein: CASSLAVGTEAFF
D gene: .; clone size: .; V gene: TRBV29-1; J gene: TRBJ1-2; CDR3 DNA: TGCAGCGGGGTGCTGGAGGGGCTCGGGGGCTACACCTTC; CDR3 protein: CSGVLEGLGGYTF
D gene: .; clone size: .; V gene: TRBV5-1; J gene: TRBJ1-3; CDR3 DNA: TGCGCCAGCAGCTTGGTTGGCAACTCTGGAAACACCATATATTTT; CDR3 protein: CASSLVGNSGNTIYF
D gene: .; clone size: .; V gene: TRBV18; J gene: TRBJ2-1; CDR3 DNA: TGTGCCAGCCGCGAGGGGGGGTCTGGCAATGAGCAGTTCTTC; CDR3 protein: CASREGGSGNEQFF
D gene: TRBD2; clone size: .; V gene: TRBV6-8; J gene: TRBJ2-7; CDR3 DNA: TGTGCCAGCAGAGGTCCGGGAGGTTACGAGCAGTACTTC; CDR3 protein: CASRGPGGYEQYF
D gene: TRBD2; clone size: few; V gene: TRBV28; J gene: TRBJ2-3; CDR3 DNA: TGTGCCAGCAGTTTATTTGGCCTAGCGGCAGCAGATACGCAGTATTTT; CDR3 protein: CASSLFGLAAADTQYF
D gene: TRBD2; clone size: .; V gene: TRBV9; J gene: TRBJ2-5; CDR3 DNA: TGTGCCAGCAGTGAAGTGGAGGAGCGGGAGGCGCGGCAGACCCAGTACTTC; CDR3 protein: CASSEVEEREARQTQYF
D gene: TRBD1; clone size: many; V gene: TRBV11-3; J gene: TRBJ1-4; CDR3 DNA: TGTGCCAGCAGCTTACGGCGACAGGGGGTGGTAAAACTGTTTTTT; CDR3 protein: CASSLRRQGVVKLFF
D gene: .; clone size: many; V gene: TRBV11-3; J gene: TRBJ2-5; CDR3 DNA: TGTGCCAGCAGCTTCGGTGCACAGCCTCAAGAGACCCAGTACTTC; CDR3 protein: CASSFGAQPQETQYF
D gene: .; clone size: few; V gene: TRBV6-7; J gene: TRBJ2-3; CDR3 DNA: TGTGCCAGCACTCAAGCAGATACGCAGTATTTT; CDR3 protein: CASTQADTQYF
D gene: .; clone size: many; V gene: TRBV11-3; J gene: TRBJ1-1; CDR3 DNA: TGTGCCAGCAGCACAGGAACAGGGTTGAACACTGAAGCTTTCTTT; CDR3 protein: CASSTGTGLNTEAFF
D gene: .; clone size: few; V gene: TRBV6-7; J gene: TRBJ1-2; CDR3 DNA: TGTGCCAGCAGTTACGGCCGCGAGTACACCTTC; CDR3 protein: CASSYGREYTF
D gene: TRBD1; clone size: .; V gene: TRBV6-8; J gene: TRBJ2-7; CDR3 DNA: TGTGCCAGCAGTTACTCGATGATTCAGGGGGACCCCTACGAGCAGTACTTC; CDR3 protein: CASSYSMIQGDPYEQYF
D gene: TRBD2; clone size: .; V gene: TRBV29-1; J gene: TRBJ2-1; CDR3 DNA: TGCAGCGTTGTTTACGTTGGCGGGGGGTTCCTATACAATGAGCAGTTCTTC; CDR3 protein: CSVVYVGGGFLYNEQFF